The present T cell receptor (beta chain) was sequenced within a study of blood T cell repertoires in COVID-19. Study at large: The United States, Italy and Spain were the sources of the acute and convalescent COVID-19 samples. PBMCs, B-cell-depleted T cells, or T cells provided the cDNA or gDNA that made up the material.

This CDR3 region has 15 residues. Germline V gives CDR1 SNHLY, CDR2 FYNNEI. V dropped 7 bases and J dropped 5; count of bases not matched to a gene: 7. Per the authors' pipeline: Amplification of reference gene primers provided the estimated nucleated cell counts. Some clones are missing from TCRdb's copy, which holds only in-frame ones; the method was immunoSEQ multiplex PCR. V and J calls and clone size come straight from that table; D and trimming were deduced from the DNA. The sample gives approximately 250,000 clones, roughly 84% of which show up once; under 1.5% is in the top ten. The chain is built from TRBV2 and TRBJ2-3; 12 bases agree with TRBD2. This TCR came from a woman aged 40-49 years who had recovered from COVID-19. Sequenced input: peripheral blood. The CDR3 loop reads CASKETSGGLDTQYF. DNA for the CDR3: TGTGCCAGCAAAGAGACTAGCGGGGGATTAGATACGCAGTATTTT. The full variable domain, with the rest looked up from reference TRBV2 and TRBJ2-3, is EPEVTQTPSHQVTQMGQEVILRCVPISNHLYFYWYRQILGQKVEFLVSFYNNEISEKSEIFDDQFSVERPDGSNFTLKIRSTKLEDSAMYFCASKETSGGLDTQYFGPGTRLTVL.